This is a list of T cell receptor beta chains from one sample in a study of shared clonotypes between healthy human individuals. Sequencing was performed with immunoSEQ multiplex PCR; in TCRdb, only in-frame clones are kept and a portion is missing. The data show about 2.4 million clones, over 85% seen once. The material sequenced was naive CD4+ T cells sorted from blood. The receptor set was obtained from a man aged 18 to 29 in good health. The CDR3 runs from the conserved cysteine through the conserved F or W. A D gene is named only where the DNA matches it firmly. Clone size is given for some rows only: seen once, a few or many times, or a class if the clone is expanded.

d_call j_call v_call clone_size cdr3_aa cdr3_nt
- TRBJ2-2 TRBV5-1 - CASSLESSNTGELFF TGCGCCAGCAGCTTGGAATCCTCAAACACCGGGGAGCTGTTTTTT
- TRBJ2-1 TRBV9 few CASSVAGRGQYNEQFF TGTGCCAGCAGCGTAGCTGGGAGGGGACAGTACAATGAGCAGTTCTTC
- TRBJ2-2 TRBV18 - CASSPEGLDYTGELFF TGTGCCAGCTCACCTGAAGGTCTAGACTACACCGGGGAGCTGTTTTTT
- TRBJ1-1 TRBV10-3 - CAISESVDTEAFF TGTGCCATCAGTGAGTCAGTGGATACTGAAGCTTTCTTT
TRBD1 TRBJ2-6 TRBV5-1 - CASSPQGVTSGANVLTF TGCGCCAGCAGCCCCCAGGGGGTGACCTCTGGGGCCAACGTCCTGACTTTC
- TRBJ1-5 TRBV6-1 - CASSELRNQPQHF TGTGCCAGCAGTGAATTGAGAAATCAGCCCCAGCATTTT
- TRBJ1-1 TRBV7-9 - CASSIRGGENTEAFF TGTGCCAGCAGCATAAGAGGGGGTGAGAACACTGAAGCTTTCTTT
TRBD2 TRBJ2-1 TRBV2 once CASRDLGGNYNEQFF TGTGCCAGCAGGGACCTCGGGGGGAACTACAATGAGCAGTTCTTC
- TRBJ2-1 TRBV2 - CASSERLANYNEQFF TGTGCCAGCAGTGAAAGGCTAGCGAACTACAATGAGCAGTTCTTC
- TRBJ1-2 TRBV5-4 - CASSFSGLSYGYTF TGTGCCAGCAGCTTCTCAGGGCTAAGCTATGGCTACACCTTC
- TRBJ1-5 TRBV28 - CASSPSGGNGNQPQHF TGTGCCAGCAGCCCGTCGGGGGGCAACGGCAATCAGCCCCAGCATTTT
TRBD2 TRBJ2-1 TRBV4-3 - CASSQDGGLAGFSYNEQFF TGCGCCAGCAGCCAAGATGGGGGACTAGCGGGATTCTCCTACAATGAGCAGTTCTTC
- TRBJ2-7 TRBV7-8 - CASSLDRWGQRHEQYF TGTGCCAGCAGCTTAGATAGGTGGGGGCAGCGTCACGAGCAGTACTTC
- TRBJ2-5 TRBV7-2 - CASSLGEIETQYF TGTGCCAGCAGCTTAGGTGAGATCGAGACCCAGTACTTC
TRBD2 TRBJ2-4 TRBV28 - CASSRSGGPQGIQYF TGTGCCAGCAGCCGGAGCGGGGGGCCCCAGGGCATTCAGTACTTC
- TRBJ2-7 TRBV28 - CASSPTGFEQYF TGTGCCAGCAGTCCCACAGGGTTCGAGCAGTACTTC
- TRBJ1-1 TRBV29-1 - CSSTEAFF TGCAGCAGCACTGAAGCTTTCTTT
- TRBJ1-3 TRBV30 - CACSGGSGNTIYF TGTGCCTGCTCGGGGGGAAGTGGAAACACCATATATTTT
- TRBJ1-5 TRBV19 - CASCSVGNQPQHF TGTGCCAGTTGTTCAGTCGGCAATCAGCCCCAGCATTTT
- TRBJ1-2 TRBV28 - CASSLKAGWDGYTF TGTGCCAGCAGTTTAAAGGCAGGGTGGGATGGCTACACCTTC
- TRBJ2-3 TRBV10-2 - CASRVAASTDTQYF TGCGCCAGCAGGGTAGCGGCTAGCACAGATACGCAGTATTTT
TRBD1 TRBJ1-2 TRBV5-1 - CASSLEGTGWGYTF TGCGCCAGCAGCTTGGAGGGGACAGGCTGGGGCTACACCTTC
- TRBJ1-6 TRBV6-1 - CASSEDPGASPLHF TGTGCCAGCAGTGAAGATCCCGGGGCCTCACCCCTCCACTTT
TRBD2 TRBJ2-1 TRBV5-1 - CASSPTSGRLNEQFF TGCGCCAGCAGCCCCACTAGCGGGAGACTCAATGAGCAGTTCTTC
- TRBJ2-7 TRBV6-5 once CASSYSSNYEQYF TGTGCCAGCAGTTACTCGAGCAATTACGAGCAGTACTTC
- TRBJ2-3 TRBV7-6 - CASSSAPPDTQYF TGTGCCAGCAGCTCCGCGCCCCCAGATACGCAGTATTTT
- TRBJ2-5 TRBV5-1 - CASSLGGEAVQETQYF TGCGCCAGCAGTTTGGGGGGCGAGGCGGTACAAGAGACCCAGTACTTC
TRBD2 TRBJ2-5 TRBV5-4 - CASSLAVAGGQETQYF TGTGCCAGCAGCTTGGCCGTAGCGGGGGGGCAAGAGACCCAGTACTTC
TRBD1 TRBJ1-3 TRBV9 - CASSTKLQGDGGNTIYF TGTGCCAGCAGCACAAAACTCCAGGGGGATGGTGGAAACACCATATATTTT